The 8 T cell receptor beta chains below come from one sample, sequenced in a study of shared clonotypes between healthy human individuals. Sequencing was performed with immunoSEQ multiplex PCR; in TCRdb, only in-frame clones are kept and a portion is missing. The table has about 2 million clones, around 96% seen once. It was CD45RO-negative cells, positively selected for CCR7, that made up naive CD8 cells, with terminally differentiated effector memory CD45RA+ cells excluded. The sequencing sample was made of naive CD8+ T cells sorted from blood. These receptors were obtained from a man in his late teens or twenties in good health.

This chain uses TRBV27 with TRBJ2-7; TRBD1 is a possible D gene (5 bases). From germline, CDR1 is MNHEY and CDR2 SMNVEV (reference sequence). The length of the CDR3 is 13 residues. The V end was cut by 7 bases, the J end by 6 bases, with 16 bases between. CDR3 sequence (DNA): TGTGCCAGCACTAATGCAGGGCAACTCGAGCAGTACTTC. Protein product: CASTNAGQLEQYF.

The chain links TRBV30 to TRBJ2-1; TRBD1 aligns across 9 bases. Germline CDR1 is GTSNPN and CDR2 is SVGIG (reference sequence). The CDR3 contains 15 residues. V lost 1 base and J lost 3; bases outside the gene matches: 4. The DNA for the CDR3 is TGTGCCTGGAGTGAGGGACAGGGTCGCTACAATGAGCAGTTCTTC. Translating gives CAWSEGQGRYNEQFF.

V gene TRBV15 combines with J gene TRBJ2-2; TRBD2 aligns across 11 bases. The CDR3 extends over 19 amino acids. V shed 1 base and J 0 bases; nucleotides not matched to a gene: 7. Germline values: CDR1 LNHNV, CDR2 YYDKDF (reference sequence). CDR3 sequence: CATSRGPGLAASNTGELFF. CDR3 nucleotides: TGTGCCACCAGCAGAGGACCGGGACTAGCGGCTTCGAACACCGGGGAGCTGTTTTTT.

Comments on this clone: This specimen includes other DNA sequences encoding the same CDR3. The CDR3 loop is CASSFTRYEQYF. CDR3 DNA sequence: TGTGCCAGCAGTTTTACACGCTACGAGCAGTACTTC. The rearrangement links TRBV28 to TRBJ2-7; D remains ambiguous. Germline CDR1 reads MDHEN; CDR2 reads SYDVKM. CDR3 length: 12 residues. Trimming removed 3 bases from V and 3 bases from J, with 6 bases in between.

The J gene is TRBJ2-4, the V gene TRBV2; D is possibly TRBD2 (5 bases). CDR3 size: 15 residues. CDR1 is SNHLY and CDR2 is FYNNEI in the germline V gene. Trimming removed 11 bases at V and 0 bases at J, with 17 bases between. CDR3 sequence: CAEGVERLAKNIQYF. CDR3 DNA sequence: TGTGCCGAGGGAGTCGAGCGGCTAGCCAAAAACATTCAGTACTTC.

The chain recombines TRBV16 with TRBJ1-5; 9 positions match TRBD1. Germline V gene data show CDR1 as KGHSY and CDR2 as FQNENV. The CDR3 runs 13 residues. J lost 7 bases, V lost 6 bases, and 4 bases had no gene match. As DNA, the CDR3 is TGTGCCAGCAGGGGGACAGGGCAACAGCCCCAGCATTTT. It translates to CASRGTGQQPQHF.

The CDR3 DNA is TGCGCCAGCAATCCGGGGGTAGAGACCCAGTACTTC. Its protein is CASNPGVETQYF. The gene calls are TRBV10-2 and TRBJ2-5, with D maybe TRBD2 (6 bases). Trimming left V 7 bases short and J 4 bases short, with 10 bases between. Germline values: CDR1 WSHSY, CDR2 SAAADI. The CDR3 covers 12 residues.

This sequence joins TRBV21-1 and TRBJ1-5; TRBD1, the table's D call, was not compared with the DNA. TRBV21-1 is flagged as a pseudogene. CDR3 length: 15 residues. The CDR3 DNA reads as TGTGCCAGCAGCCGATCGGGACAGGGGGATCAGCCCCAGCATTTT. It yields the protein CASSRSGQGDQPQHF.